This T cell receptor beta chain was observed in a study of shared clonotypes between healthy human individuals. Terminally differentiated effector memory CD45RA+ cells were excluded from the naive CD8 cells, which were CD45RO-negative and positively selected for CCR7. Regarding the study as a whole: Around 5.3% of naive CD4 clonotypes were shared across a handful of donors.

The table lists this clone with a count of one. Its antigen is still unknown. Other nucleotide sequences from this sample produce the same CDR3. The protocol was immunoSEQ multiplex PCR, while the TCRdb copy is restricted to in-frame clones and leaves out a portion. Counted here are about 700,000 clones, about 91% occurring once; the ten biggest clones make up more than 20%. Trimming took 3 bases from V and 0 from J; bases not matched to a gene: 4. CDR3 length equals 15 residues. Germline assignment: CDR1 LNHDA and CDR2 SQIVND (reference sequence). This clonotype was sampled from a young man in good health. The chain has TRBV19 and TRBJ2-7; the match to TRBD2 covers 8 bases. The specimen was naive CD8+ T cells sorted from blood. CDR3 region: CASSIGGLGSYEQYF. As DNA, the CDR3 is TGTGCCAGTAGTATCGGGGGACTAGGCTCCTACGAGCAGTACTTC.